This record covers a single TCR beta chain. Its antigen is not identified. This specimen belongs to a study of OX40 agonist ivuxolimab in advanced cancers. Study overall: Clinicians treated patients with ivuxolimab, an agonistic anti-OX40 (CD134) antibody. At 82.7% male, the cohort had a mean age of 60 years, ranging from about 20 to 90.

General study findings and limits: Relatively little clonal expansion, among the lowest observed, appeared in partial responders at 0.1-3.0 mg/kg.

CDR3 length equals 13 residues. Trimming took off 6 bases at V and 1 base at J, with 9 bases between the two ends. Per germline, CDR1 SEHNR and CDR2 FQNEAQ (reference sequence). The method was immunoSEQ multiplex PCR; TCRdb's version includes in-frame clones alone and lacks a portion of them. The sample yields about 94,000 clones, about 88% seen once. This chain joins TRBV7-9 and TRBJ1-1; no reliable D call. This TCR derives from an adult with an advanced solid tumor such as melanoma, head and neck, liver or kidney cancer. Here the sequenced sample was CD4+ or CD8+ T cells sorted from blood, taken in a trial of the OX40 agonist ivuxolimab. The CDR3 nucleotides read TGTGCCAGCAGGTTACGCGAGAACACTGAAGCTTTCTTT. It translates to CASRLRENTEAFF.